This T cell receptor (beta chain) was recovered during a study of cytotoxic CD8 clonotypes in ibrutinib-treated CLL. As for the study in general: Response sampling took place at median approximately 11 months of treatment, range 6 to 36.

The CDR3 length is 14 residues. Germline V lookup: CDR1 SGHRS, CDR2 YFSETQ. V dropped 4 bases and J dropped 0 bases, with 11 bases sitting between them. Profiling relied on immunoSEQ multiplex PCR, and the TCRdb table lists in-frame clones only, not all of them. The table has approximately 210,000 clones, around 72% seen once. Cryopreserved PBMCs supplied about 2 micrograms of genomic DNA for TCR beta libraries. A single count supports this clone. The antigen is unknown. Broader study findings: Progressing patients had sampling times that differed from those of sustained-remission patients.

The sample consisted of PBMCs, taken after 24 months of ibrutinib treatment. This chain joins TRBV5-1 and TRBJ2-7; D is possibly TRBD1 (5 bases). The sequence was obtained from a human donor with chronic lymphocytic leukemia. CDR3 sequence (DNA): TGCGCCAGCAGCGAACAGGCGAGCTCCTACGAGCAGTACTTC. It yields the protein CASSEQASSYEQYF.